This T cell receptor beta chain was captured in a study of T cell responses to AZD1222 COVID-19 vaccine. General study points: Seropositive status at baseline applied to only six AZD1222 recipients. None of the repertoires were sampled until the peak T cell response had passed. Females made up more of the donors, who were largely white British, and clonal diversity may have come out too low.

As to this clone: The antigen remains unidentified.

TCRdb's copy holds only in-frame clones and misses some; the assay was immunoSEQ multiplex PCR. Of over 150,000 clones detected, 90% appear once; the ten largest clones hold around 3%. The clonotype comes from an adult in good health. The material was peripheral blood, obtained on day 0 of AZD1222 vaccination.

This CDR3 reads CASSAEGTGDYEQYF. The CDR3 DNA reads as TGTGCCAGCAGCGCCGAAGGGACAGGGGATTACGAGCAGTACTTC. The chain links TRBV9 to TRBJ2-7; 10 bases agree with TRBD1. The CDR3 runs to 15 residues. Germline lookup yields CDR1 SGDLS and CDR2 YYNGEE. V shed 3 bases and J 4 bases; nucleotides not matched to a gene: 7.